This is a list of T cell receptor beta chains from one sample in a study of early T cells in non-severe SARS-CoV-2 infection. TCRdb redid the calling of the 5' RACE reads with MiXCR, one entry per CDR3 protein. The data contain 50,000 to 60,000 distinct CDR3 sequences, roughly 8.7% of them seen just once; the ten biggest clones take up under 4.5%. The specimen comprised whole blood, sampled at baseline. These receptor sequences come from an adult who was a healthcare worker with PCR-confirmed SARS-CoV-2 infection or an uninfected control (not recorded which). Each CDR3 is given with its conserved first and last residue. The order of the fields is V gene, D gene, J gene, clone size, CDR3 DNA, CDR3 protein. The D gene is left open where the match is weak. A row's size may be missing; if present it is once, few, many or a size class.

V: TRBV21-1
D: -
J: TRBJ2-1
size: many
DNA: TGTGCCAGCAGCAAACGGACAGGGGGCAGAGGGAATGAGCAGTTCTTC
CDR3: CASSKRTGGRGNEQFF

V: TRBV5-3
D: -
J: TRBJ1-1
size: -
DNA: TGTGCCAGAAGCTCAGAATCCAGCGGGGGCAAGGAGGCTGAAGCTTTCTTT
CDR3: CARSSESSGGKEAEAFF

V: TRBV5-4
D: TRBD2
J: TRBJ2-7
size: -
DNA: TGTGCCAGCAGCCCCGGACTAGCGGGAGGCGAGCAGTACTTC
CDR3: CASSPGLAGGEQYF

V: TRBV11-2
D: -
J: TRBJ1-1
size: many
DNA: TGTGCCAGCAGCTTAGTTCCCAGCGGGGAAGCTTTCTTT
CDR3: CASSLVPSGEAFF

V: TRBV6-5
D: -
J: TRBJ2-5
size: many
DNA: TGTGCCAGCAGTTACTTGGCGGTGGGGCAGGGGGAGACCCAGTACTTC
CDR3: CASSYLAVGQGETQYF

V: TRBV7-8
D: TRBD2
J: TRBJ2-2
size: many
DNA: TGTGCCAGCAGCTTCCCGGGGGGGTACGGCGGGGAGCTGTTTTTT
CDR3: CASSFPGGYGGELFF

V: TRBV5-1
D: TRBD1
J: TRBJ2-7
size: many
DNA: TGCGCCAGCAGCTTATTAGGGGGCGAGCTCCGTGACCAGCAGTACTTC
CDR3: CASSLLGGELRDQQYF

V: TRBV6-5
D: TRBD1
J: TRBJ2-7
size: few
DNA: TGTGCCAGCACCTCCCCCCGGACAGGGCGTGCCTACGAGCAGTACTTC
CDR3: CASTSPRTGRAYEQYF

V: TRBV29-1
D: TRBD2
J: TRBJ2-5
size: few
DNA: TGCAGCGTTACCGGGACTAGCGTAGAGACCCAGTACTTC
CDR3: CSVTGTSVETQYF

V: TRBV3-1
D: -
J: TRBJ2-1
size: few
DNA: TGTGCCAGCAGCCAGAACAGGGCCCTGGGGCAGTTCTTC
CDR3: CASSQNRALGQFF

V: TRBV7-9
D: -
J: TRBJ1-3
size: few
DNA: TGTGCCAGCAGCCCCCGTATGGGGGACAGAAACACCATATATTTT
CDR3: CASSPRMGDRNTIYF

V: TRBV6-5
D: TRBD1
J: TRBJ1-2
size: few
DNA: TGTGCCAGCAGGAACAGGGGGATAGGCTATGGCTACACCTTC
CDR3: CASRNRGIGYGYTF

V: TRBV12-3/TRBV12-4
D: -
J: TRBJ1-6
size: many
DNA: TGTGCCAGCAGTGGCCGGGACCGTCCACCCCTCCACTTT
CDR3: CASSGRDRPPLHF

V: TRBV5-1
D: TRBD1
J: TRBJ2-5
size: -
DNA: TGCGCCAGCAGCCCACGGACAGGGGCCGAAGAGACCCAGTACTTC
CDR3: CASSPRTGAEETQYF

V: TRBV7-3
D: -
J: TRBJ1-1
size: few
DNA: TGTGCCAGCAGCTCTGGGATGAACACTGAAGCTTTCTTT
CDR3: CASSSGMNTEAFF

V: TRBV21-1
D: -
J: TRBJ2-7
size: many
DNA: TGTGCCAGCAGCATCAGACTAGCATCCGAGCAGTACTTC
CDR3: CASSIRLASEQYF

V: TRBV18
D: -
J: TRBJ2-2
size: -
DNA: TGTGCCAGCTCACGTCCCCGGGACACGAACACCGGGGAGCTGTTTTTT
CDR3: CASSRPRDTNTGELFF

V: TRBV4-1
D: TRBD2
J: TRBJ2-3
size: few
DNA: TGCGCCAGCAGCCCCTTATCGGGAGGCATGGATACGCAGTATTTT
CDR3: CASSPLSGGMDTQYF

V: TRBV14
D: TRBD2
J: TRBJ2-7
size: few
DNA: TGTGCCAGCAGCCAGGGACTAGCGGCGGCCCAGTACTTC
CDR3: CASSQGLAAAQYF

V: TRBV15
D: -
J: TRBJ2-5
size: few
DNA: TGTGCCACCAGCAGAGATTTGGGCCCGAGAGAGACCCAGTACTTC
CDR3: CATSRDLGPRETQYF

V: TRBV7-8
D: TRBD2
J: TRBJ2-1
size: many
DNA: TGTGCCAGCAGCCCCCGGACTAGCGGAGCTTACAATGAGCAGTTCTTC
CDR3: CASSPRTSGAYNEQFF

V: TRBV6-5
D: -
J: TRBJ2-6
size: many
DNA: TGTGCCAGCACCTCGGCCTCTGGGGCCAACGTCCTGACTTTC
CDR3: CASTSASGANVLTF

V: TRBV10-3
D: -
J: TRBJ2-7
size: many
DNA: TGTGCCATCAGTGATTCACGGACAAGGACGAGGGAGCAGTACTTC
CDR3: CAISDSRTRTREQYF

V: TRBV4-1
D: TRBD1
J: TRBJ2-3
size: few
DNA: TGCGCCAGCAGCCAAGTGGGACAGGGGCTTTTTGCGGACACAGATACGCAGTATTTT
CDR3: CASSQVGQGLFADTDTQYF

V: TRBV20-1
D: TRBD1
J: TRBJ2-1
size: -
DNA: TGCAGTGCTAGGGAAAGGACAGGCTTCGTATACAATGAGCAGTTCTTC
CDR3: CSARERTGFVYNEQFF

V: TRBV29-1
D: -
J: TRBJ2-7
size: -
DNA: TGCAGCGCTGCAGGGACCTACGAGCAGTACTTC
CDR3: CSAAGTYEQYF

V: TRBV10-3
D: TRBD2
J: TRBJ2-2
size: few
DNA: TGCGGCACTAGCGGGAGGGCCCCCGGGGAGCTGTTTTTT
CDR3: CGTSGRAPGELFF

V: TRBV7-3
D: TRBD1
J: TRBJ2-5
size: -
DNA: TGTGCCAGCAGCGCCGGACAGGGGGCAGGAGAGACCCAGTACTTC
CDR3: CASSAGQGAGETQYF

V: TRBV2
D: TRBD1
J: TRBJ2-3
size: many
DNA: TGTGCCAGCAGTGCCGGGACAGGGGGCACAGATACGCAGTATTTT
CDR3: CASSAGTGGTDTQYF

V: TRBV30
D: -
J: TRBJ2-5
size: -
DNA: TGTGCCTGGAGTAGGCAGGAAGAGACCCAGTACTTC
CDR3: CAWSRQEETQYF

V: TRBV6-1
D: -
J: TRBJ1-2
size: many
DNA: TGTGCCAGCAGGAACTCAGGCGGGACGAACTATGGCTACACCTTC
CDR3: CASRNSGGTNYGYTF

V: TRBV2
D: -
J: TRBJ1-1
size: -
DNA: TGTGCCAGCATCGGGATCAGCCCTGACACTGAAGCTTTCTTT
CDR3: CASIGISPDTEAFF

V: TRBV5-1
D: -
J: TRBJ2-7
size: -
DNA: TGCGCCAGCAGCCCCGGGTTTGTCCCCTCCTACGAGCAGTACTTC
CDR3: CASSPGFVPSYEQYF

V: TRBV7-2
D: TRBD1
J: TRBJ2-1
size: -
DNA: TGTGTCAGCAGCATACAGGGGATTGAGCAGTTCTTC
CDR3: CVSSIQGIEQFF

V: TRBV27
D: TRBD1
J: TRBJ2-7
size: -
DNA: TGTGCCACCAGTGCCCGGGGACAGACCTACGAGCAGTACTTC
CDR3: CATSARGQTYEQYF